The sequence of this T cell receptor (beta chain) was determined in a study of shared clonotypes between healthy human individuals. As for the study in general: The study used three CD4 naive, three CD4 memory, two CD8 naive and one CD8 memory plate per donor. Study-level findings and limits: In general, naive subsets displayed greater estimated richness than memory subsets did.

This CDR3 has 13 amino acids. Germline-derived CDR1 and CDR2 are MNHNY and SVGAGI (reference sequence). V lost 4 bases, J lost 9 bases, and 13 bases lay in between. In the case of this clone: Its specificity is unknown.

Clones were read by immunoSEQ multiplex PCR, and TCRdb kept only the in-frame ones, dropping some. Among about 2.3 million clones listed, roughly 93% were seen once. Input material: naive CD4+ T cells from PBMCs. The subset here: CD45RA+ positively selected. This chain connects TRBV6-6 to TRBJ2-4; perhaps TRBD1 as D (6 bases). This clonotype originated in a man between 18 and 35 years old in good health. Some clones in this sample may be carry-over from other donors' samples. The CDR3 sequence: CASSSPGATIQYF. CDR3 in DNA: TGTGCCAGCAGTTCCCCAGGGGCTACCATTCAGTACTTC.